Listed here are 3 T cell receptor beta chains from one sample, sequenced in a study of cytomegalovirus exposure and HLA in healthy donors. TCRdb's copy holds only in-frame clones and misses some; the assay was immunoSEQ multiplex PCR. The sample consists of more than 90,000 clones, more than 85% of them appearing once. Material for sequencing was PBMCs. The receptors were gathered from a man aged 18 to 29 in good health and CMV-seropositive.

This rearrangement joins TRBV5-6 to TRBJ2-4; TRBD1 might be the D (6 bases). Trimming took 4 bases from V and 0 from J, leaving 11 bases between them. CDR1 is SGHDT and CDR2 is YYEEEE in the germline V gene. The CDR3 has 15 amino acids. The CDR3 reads CASSTGTLAKNIQYF. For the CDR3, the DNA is TGTGCCAGCAGCACTGGGACACTAGCCAAAAACATTCAGTACTTC.

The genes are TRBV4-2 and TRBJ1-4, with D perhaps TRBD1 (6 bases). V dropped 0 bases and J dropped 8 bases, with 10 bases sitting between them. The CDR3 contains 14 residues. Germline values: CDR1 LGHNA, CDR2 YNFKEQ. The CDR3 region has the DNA TGTGCCAGCAGCCAAGAAACAGGGCCCGAAAAACTGTTTTTT. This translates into CASSQETGPEKLFF.

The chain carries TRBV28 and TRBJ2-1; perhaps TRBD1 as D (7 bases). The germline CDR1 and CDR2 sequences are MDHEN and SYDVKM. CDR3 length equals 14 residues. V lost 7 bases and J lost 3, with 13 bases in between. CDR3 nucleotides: TGTGCCAGCACCCCCAGGGGGGACTACAATGAGCAGTTCTTC. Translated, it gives CASTPRGDYNEQFF.